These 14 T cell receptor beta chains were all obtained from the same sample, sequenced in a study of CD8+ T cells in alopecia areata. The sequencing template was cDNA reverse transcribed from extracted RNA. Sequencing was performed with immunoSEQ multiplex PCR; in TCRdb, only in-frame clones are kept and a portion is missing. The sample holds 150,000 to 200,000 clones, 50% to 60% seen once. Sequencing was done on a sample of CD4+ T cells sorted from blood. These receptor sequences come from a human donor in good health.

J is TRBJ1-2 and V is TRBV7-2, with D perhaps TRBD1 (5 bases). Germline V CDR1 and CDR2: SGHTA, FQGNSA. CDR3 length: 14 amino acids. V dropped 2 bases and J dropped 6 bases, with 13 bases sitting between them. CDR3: CASSLRAGKDGYTF. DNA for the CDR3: TGTGCCAGCAGCTTACGGGCAGGGAAGGATGGCTACACCTTC.

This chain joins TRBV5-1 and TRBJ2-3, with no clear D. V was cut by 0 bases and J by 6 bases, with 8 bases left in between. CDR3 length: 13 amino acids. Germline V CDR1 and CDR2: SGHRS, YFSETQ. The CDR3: CASSLEGSDTQYF. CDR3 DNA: TGCGCCAGCAGCTTGGAAGGGTCCGATACGCAGTATTTT.

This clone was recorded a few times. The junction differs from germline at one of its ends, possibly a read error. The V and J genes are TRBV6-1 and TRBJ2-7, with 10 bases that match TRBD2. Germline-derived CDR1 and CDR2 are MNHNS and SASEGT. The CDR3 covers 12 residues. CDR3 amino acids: CASSELQREGSF. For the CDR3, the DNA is TGTGCCAGCAGTGAATTACAGCGGGAGGGGTCCTTC.

This chain's CDR3 is CASSPRTGRGETQYF. Here the CDR3 DNA reads TGTGCCAGCAGCCCGAGGACAGGGCGGGGAGAGACCCAGTACTTC. V gene TRBV11-2 combines with J gene TRBJ2-5, with 8 bases fitting TRBD1. The germline V gene encodes CDR1 SGHAT and CDR2 FQNNGV. This CDR3 region has 15 residues. V lost 5 bases, J lost 4 bases, and 9 bases stayed unmatched.

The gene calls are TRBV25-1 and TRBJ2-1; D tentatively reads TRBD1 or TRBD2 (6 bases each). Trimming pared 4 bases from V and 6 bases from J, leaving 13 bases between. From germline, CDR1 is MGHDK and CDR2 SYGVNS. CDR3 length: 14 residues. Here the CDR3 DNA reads TGTGCCAGCAGTGGAGGGGGGCACCGCAATGAGCAGTTCTTC. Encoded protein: CASSGGGHRNEQFF.

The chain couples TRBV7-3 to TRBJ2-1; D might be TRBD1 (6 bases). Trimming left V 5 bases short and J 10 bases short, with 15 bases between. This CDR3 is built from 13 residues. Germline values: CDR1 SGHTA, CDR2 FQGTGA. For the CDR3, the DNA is TGTGCCAGCAGCCTAGACACCGGGACAGAGCAGTTCTTC. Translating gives CASSLDTGTEQFF.

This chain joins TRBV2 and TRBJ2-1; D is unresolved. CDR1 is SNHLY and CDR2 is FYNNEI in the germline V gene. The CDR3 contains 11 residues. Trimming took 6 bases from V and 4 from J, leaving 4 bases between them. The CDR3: CASSTYNEQFF. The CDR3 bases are TGTGCCAGCAGCACGTACAATGAGCAGTTCTTC.

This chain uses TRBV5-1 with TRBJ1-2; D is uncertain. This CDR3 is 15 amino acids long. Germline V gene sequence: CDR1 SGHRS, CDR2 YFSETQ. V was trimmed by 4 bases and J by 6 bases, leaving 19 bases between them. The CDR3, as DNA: TGCGCCAGCAGCCTCCAAGGACCCATACCGGATGGCTACACCTTC. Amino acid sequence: CASSLQGPIPDGYTF. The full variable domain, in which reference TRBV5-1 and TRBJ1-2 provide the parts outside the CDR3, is KAGVTQTPRYLIKTRGQQVTLSCSPISGHRSVSWYQQTPGQGLQFLFEYFSETQRNKGNFPGRFSGRQFSNSRSEMNVSTLELGDSALYLCASSLQGPIPDGYTFGSGTRLTVV.

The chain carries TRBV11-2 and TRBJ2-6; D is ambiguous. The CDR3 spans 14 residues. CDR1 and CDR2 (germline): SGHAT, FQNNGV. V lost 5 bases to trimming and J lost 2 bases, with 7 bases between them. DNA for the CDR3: TGTGCCAGCAGCCCTCTCCCTGGGGCCAACGTCCTGACTTTC. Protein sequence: CASSPLPGANVLTF.

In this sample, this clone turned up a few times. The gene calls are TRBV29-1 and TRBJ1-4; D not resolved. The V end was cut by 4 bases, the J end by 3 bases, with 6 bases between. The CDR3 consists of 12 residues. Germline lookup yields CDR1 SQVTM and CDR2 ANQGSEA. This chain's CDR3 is CSVVAANEKLFF. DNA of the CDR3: TGCAGCGTTGTTGCAGCTAATGAAAAACTGTTTTTT.

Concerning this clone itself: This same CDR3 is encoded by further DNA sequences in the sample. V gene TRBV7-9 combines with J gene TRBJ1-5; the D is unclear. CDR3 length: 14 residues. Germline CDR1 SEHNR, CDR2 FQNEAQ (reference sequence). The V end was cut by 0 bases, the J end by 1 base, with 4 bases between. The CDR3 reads CASSLAGSNQPQHF. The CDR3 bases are TGTGCCAGCAGCTTAGCGGGCAGCAATCAGCCCCAGCATTTT.

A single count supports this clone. CDR3 nucleotides: TGCGCCAGCAGCTTGGATCGGGGTAGCAGTCGGGAGACCCAGTACTTC. It specifies CASSLDRGSSRETQYF. The V call is TRBV5-1, the J call TRBJ2-5, with D possibly TRBD2 on 5 matching bases. The V end lost 0 bases, the J end lost 5 bases, and 17 bases lay between the germline ends. The CDR3 has 16 amino acids. CDR1 and CDR2 (germline): SGHRS, YFSETQ.

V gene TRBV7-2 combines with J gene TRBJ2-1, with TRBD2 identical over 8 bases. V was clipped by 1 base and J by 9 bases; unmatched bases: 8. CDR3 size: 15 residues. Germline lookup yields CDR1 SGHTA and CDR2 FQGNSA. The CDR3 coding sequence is TGTGCCAGCAGCTTAGACAGCGGGAGAGGGACTGAGCAGTTCTTC. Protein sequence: CASSLDSGRGTEQFF. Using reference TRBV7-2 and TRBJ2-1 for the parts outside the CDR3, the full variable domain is GAGVSQSPSNKVTEKGKDVELRCDPISGHTALYWYRQSLGQGLEFLIYFQGNSAPDKSGLPSDRFSAERTGGSVSTLTIQRTQQEDSAVYLCASSLDSGRGTEQFFGPGTRLTVL.

The DNA for the CDR3 is TGCGCCAGCAGCCAAGCCCTCGACAGGAGCACTGAAGCTTTCTTT. The encoded protein is CASSQALDRSTEAFF. V gene TRBV4-1 combines with J gene TRBJ1-1, with a possible D match to TRBD1 (6 bases). Trimming left V 1 base short and J 4 bases short, with 13 bases between. The CDR3 has 15 residues. From germline, CDR1 is MGHRA and CDR2 YSYEKL.